The text below deals with one T cell receptor beta chain. The sample holds one count of this clone. There is no known antigen for this receptor. There are no base qualities to consult, and no much larger clone falls within one base. Libraries were constructed by the immunoSEQ multiplex PCR assay. For the original study's pipeline: A statistical classification framework was developed to diagnose cytomegalovirus status using the catalog of TCR beta chain sequences. TCRdb provides this immuneACCESS table in a form limited to in-frame rearrangements. Some clones are lacking; in checked studies, under half of them reflect an unresolved V gene, and why the rest are absent is not known. That table furnishes V, J and clone size, whereas the DNA furnished D and trimming. The sample table holds 200,000 to 300,000 clones, of which around nine tenths were seen once. Roughly 2.5% of the sample lies in the top ten.

From V the trimming removes 2 bases and from J it removes 12 bases, while the gene matches leave 2 bases of the junction unaccounted for. CDR1 MDHEN and CDR2 SYDVKM were looked up in the germline V gene. Including cysteine and phenylalanine, the CDR3 has 11 amino acids. The read is trimmed to its CDR3 DNA, 33 bases read in frame from base 1. The donors belonged to the validation cohort of about 110 subjects, which was separate from the approximately 680-subject first cohort. This record belongs to a study of cytomegalovirus exposure and HLA in healthy donors (dated by TCRdb to the late 2010s). In the study overall: The 670 or so repertoires of the first cohort and the approximately 110 validation repertoires were produced on the same platform, according to a later analysis. The study was designed to test whether signatures of past pathogen exposure could be identified by cataloging public T cell receptors. A separate validation cohort of approximately 120 different subjects was used in addition to the 666-subject first cohort. High-throughput TCR immunosequencing, statistical association of individual TCRs with disease status, and machine learning were combined to predict cytomegalovirus infection status. Overall study results and their limits: A few of the identified cytomegalovirus-associated TCR beta chains were confirmed in vitro to be specific for cytomegalovirus antigens. Subsequent analysis determined that TCRs grouped into clusters in the first cohort also showed a tendency toward co-occurrence across the approximately 120 validation repertoires, and 85% to 95% of cluster scores exceeded 0. The authors suggested that the approach could potentially be extended to other disease states and immunological phenotypes. While some public TCRs were present in many individuals, most TCR sequences turned up only very rarely across donors. In the study, some 160 TCR beta chains were listed as associated with cytomegalovirus. The classifier was reported to diagnose cytomegalovirus status with high specificity and sensitivity in both the original cohort and the validation cohort. A later analysis lacked HLA typing for the validation cohort, so it scored co-occurrence in that cohort across all 130 or so repertoires.

The V gene is TRBV28 and the J gene is TRBJ1-2; 8 nucleotides in the junction match TRBD1. The sequenced sample consisted of PBMCs. This clonotype was sampled from a man aged 18-30 years in good health and CMV-seronegative. CDR3 sequence: CASSLQGANTF. The nucleotide sequence reads as follows: TGTGCCAGCAGTTTACAGGGGGCTAACACCTTC.